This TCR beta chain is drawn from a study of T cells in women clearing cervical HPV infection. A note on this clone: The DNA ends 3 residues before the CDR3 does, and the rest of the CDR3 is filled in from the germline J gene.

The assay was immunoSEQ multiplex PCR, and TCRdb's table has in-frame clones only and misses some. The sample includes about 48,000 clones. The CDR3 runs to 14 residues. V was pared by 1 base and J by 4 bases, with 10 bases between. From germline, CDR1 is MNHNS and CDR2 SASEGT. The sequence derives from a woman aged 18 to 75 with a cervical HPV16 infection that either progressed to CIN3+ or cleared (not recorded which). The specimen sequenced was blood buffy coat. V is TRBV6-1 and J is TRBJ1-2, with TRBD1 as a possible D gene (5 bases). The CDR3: CASSEERGSYGYTF. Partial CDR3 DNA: TGTGCCAGCAGTGAAGAGAGGGGTTCCTATGGC.